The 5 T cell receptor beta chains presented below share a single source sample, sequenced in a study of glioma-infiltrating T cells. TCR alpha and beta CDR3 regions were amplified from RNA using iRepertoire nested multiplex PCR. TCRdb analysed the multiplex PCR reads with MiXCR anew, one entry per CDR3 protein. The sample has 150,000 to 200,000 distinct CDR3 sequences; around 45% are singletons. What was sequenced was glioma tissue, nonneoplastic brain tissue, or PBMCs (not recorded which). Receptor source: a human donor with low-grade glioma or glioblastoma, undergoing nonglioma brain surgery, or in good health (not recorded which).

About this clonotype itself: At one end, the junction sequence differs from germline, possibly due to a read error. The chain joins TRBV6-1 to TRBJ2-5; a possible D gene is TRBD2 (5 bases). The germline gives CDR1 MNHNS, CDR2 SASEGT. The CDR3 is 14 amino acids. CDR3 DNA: TGTGCCATCAGTACTTTTCGGGATCAAGAGACCCAGTACTTC. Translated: CAISTFRDQETQYF.

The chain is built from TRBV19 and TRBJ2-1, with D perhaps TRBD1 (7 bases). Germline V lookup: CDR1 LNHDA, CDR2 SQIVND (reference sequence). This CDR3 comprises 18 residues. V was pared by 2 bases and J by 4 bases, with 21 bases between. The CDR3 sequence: CASSIKSGGGLPYNEQFF. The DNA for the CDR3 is TGTGCCAGTAGTATAAAGTCAGGGGGAGGTCTCCCTTACAATGAGCAGTTCTTC.

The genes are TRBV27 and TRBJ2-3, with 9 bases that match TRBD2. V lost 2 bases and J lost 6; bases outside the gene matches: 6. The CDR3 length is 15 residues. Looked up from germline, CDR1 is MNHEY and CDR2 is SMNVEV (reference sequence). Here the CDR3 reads CASSLRASGADTQYF. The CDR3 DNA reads TGTGCCAGCAGTTTAAGGGCTAGCGGGGCGGATACGCAGTATTTT.

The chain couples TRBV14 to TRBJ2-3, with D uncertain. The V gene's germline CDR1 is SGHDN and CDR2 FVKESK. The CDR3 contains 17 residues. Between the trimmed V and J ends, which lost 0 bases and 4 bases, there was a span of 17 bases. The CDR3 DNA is TGTGCCAGCAGCCAAGATCAAGGAGCTCCCCCACCAGATACGCAGTATTTT. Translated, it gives CASSQDQGAPPPDTQYF.

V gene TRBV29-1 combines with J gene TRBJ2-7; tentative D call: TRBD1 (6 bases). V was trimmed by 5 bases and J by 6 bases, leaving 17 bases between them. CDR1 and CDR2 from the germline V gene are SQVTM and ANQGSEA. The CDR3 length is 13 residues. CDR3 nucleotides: TGCAGCGTTCAAACAGGGAGTCGGACCGAGCAGTACTTC. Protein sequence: CSVQTGSRTEQYF.